This T cell receptor (beta chain) was captured in a study of technical replicates of blood from a handful of donors. The CDR3 has 12 residues. V was clipped by 3 bases and J by 4 bases, with 6 bases between them. Germline CDR1 is SEHNR and CDR2 is FQNEAQ (reference sequence). Generated by immunoSEQ multiplex PCR, the TCRdb table keeps only in-frame clones and is missing some. The profile shows more than 65,000 clones, approximately 94% of them singletons. The source material was T cells isolated from PBMCs. The clonotype comes from a human donor in good health. V usage is TRBV7-9 and J usage is TRBJ1-1; D gene unclear. For the CDR3, the DNA is TGTGCCAGCAGCTTCGACACCACTGAAGCTTTCTTT. Residues: CASSFDTTEAFF.